These T cell receptor beta chains were read from a single sample in a study of cytomegalovirus exposure and HLA in healthy donors. This table comes from immunoSEQ multiplex PCR, and its TCRdb copy is limited to in-frame clones, with some not included. The table shows about 130,000 clones, with 75% to 85% occurring only once. Material for sequencing was PBMCs. These receptors came from a man aged 25 to 40 in good health and CMV-seronegative. Each CDR3 is given with its conserved first and last residue. A D gene is named only where the DNA matches it firmly. Some rows mark clone size as missing; the rest say once, few, many or name a class of expanded clone.

TRBV5-4,NA,NA,TRBJ2-3,TGTGCCAGCAGCTTGGATCAGGGCACAGATACGCAGTATTTT,CASSLDQGTDTQYF
TRBV27,TRBD1,NA,TRBJ2-7,TGTGCCAGCAGTCCTTTGACAGGGAACGGCTACGAGCAGTACTTC,CASSPLTGNGYEQYF
TRBV9,NA,NA,TRBJ1-3,TGTGCCAGCAGCGTAGACGAGTTCTTTTATTCTGGAAACACCATATATTTT,CASSVDEFFYSGNTIYF
TRBV11-2,TRBD2,NA,TRBJ2-1,TGTGCCAGCAGGCGGACTAGCGGGAGTAGGAATGAGCAGTTCTTC,CASRRTSGSRNEQFF
TRBV19,NA,NA,TRBJ1-4,TGTGCCAGTACGGGGGGCCATAATGAAAAACTGTTTTTT,CASTGGHNEKLFF
TRBV25-1,NA,NA,TRBJ1-2,TGTGCCAGCAGTGAAGAGACGGCCCTCAACTATGGCTACCCCTTC,CASSEETALNYGYPF
TRBV7-9,NA,NA,TRBJ2-7,TGTTCCAGCAGCTTAAGCTTCCACGAGCAGTACTTC,CSSSLSFHEQYF
TRBV21-1,NA,NA,TRBJ1-2,TGTGCCAGCAGCAAAGGGTCGGTCCATTTTCGTCCCTATGGCTACACCTTC,CASSKGSVHFRPYGYTF
TRBV19,NA,NA,TRBJ2-1,TGTGCCAGTATGCCGTCGAGCTCCTACAATGAGCAGTTCTTC,CASMPSSSYNEQFF
TRBV10-1,TRBD1,NA,TRBJ2-7,TGCGCCAGCAGTGGATCCGGGACAGGGCCCTACGAGCAGTACTTC,CASSGSGTGPYEQYF
TRBV28,TRBD1,NA,TRBJ2-2,TGTGCCAGCAGACCTACAGGGGGCCGGCACACCGGGGAGCTGTTTTTT,CASRPTGGRHTGELFF
TRBV27,NA,NA,TRBJ2-1,TGTGCCAGCAGTCTGGGGAGGGGGGGCTCCTACAATGAGCAGTTCTTC,CASSLGRGGSYNEQFF
TRBV30,TRBD2,NA,TRBJ2-3,TGTGCCTGGGGCAGCGGGACTACAGATACGCAGTATTTT,CAWGSGTTDTQYF
TRBV7-6,NA,NA,TRBJ1-1,TGTGCCAGCAGCTTGTCACAGGAGAACACTGAAGCTTTCTTT,CASSLSQENTEAFF
TRBV2,TRBD1,NA,TRBJ1-1,TGTGCCAGCGGCAGACAGGGAGCCACTGAAGCTTTCTTT,CASGRQGATEAFF
TRBV29-1,TRBD1,NA,TRBJ2-7,TGCAGCGTTGAGGAGTCCGACAGGGGGCGAAACTACGAGCAGTACTTC,CSVEESDRGRNYEQYF
TRBV19,NA,few,TRBJ1-1,TGTGCCAGTAGTATCCAGGGGATGAAGACTGAAGCTTTCTTT,CASSIQGMKTEAFF
TRBV5-8,NA,NA,TRBJ1-3,TGTGCCAGCAGCTTCCCCTGGACAGTTCGTCATCCGAGCTCTGGAAACACCATATATTTT,CASSFPWTVRHPSSGNTIYF
TRBV27,NA,NA,TRBJ1-5,TGTGCCAGCAGTTTATACGGGGGAAACCAGCCCCAGCATTTT,CASSLYGGNQPQHF
TRBV11-2,NA,NA,TRBJ2-7,TGTGCCAGCAGCCTGCTGTGGAGCGGCGAGCAGTACTTC,CASSLLWSGEQYF
TRBV19,NA,NA,TRBJ2-2,TGTGCCAGTAGGGGTACAGTCCGGACCGGGGAGCTGTTTTTT,CASRGTVRTGELFF
TRBV27,TRBD2,NA,TRBJ2-6,TGTGCCAGCAGTTGGGCTAGCGGGATAGGTGGGGCCAACGTCCTGACTTTC,CASSWASGIGGANVLTF
TRBV10-1,TRBD2,few,TRBJ2-7,TGCGCCAGCAGTGAAGCAATGAGCGGGAGCAACGAGCAGTACTTC,CASSEAMSGSNEQYF
TRBV30,NA,NA,TRBJ2-1,TGTGCCTGGAGTGTATGGGCCAATGAGCAGTTCTTC,CAWSVWANEQFF
TRBV5-6,TRBD2,NA,TRBJ2-5,TGTGCCAGCAGCTTTGATCTAGCGGGAGGGCTTGAGACCCAGTACTTC,CASSFDLAGGLETQYF
TRBV5-1,TRBD2,NA,TRBJ2-7,TGCGCCAGCAGCTTCTGGACTAGCGGCTCCTACGAGCAGTACTTC,CASSFWTSGSYEQYF
TRBV10-3,TRBD2,NA,TRBJ2-5,TGTGCCATCAGTGAGTCTCCGGGACTAGGGGGAGGCGAGACCCAGTACTTC,CAISESPGLGGGETQYF
TRBV11-2,NA,NA,TRBJ2-1,TGTGCCAGCAGCTCCTGGGTGTCTAGCGATTACCATGAGCAGTTCTTC,CASSSWVSSDYHEQFF
TRBV30,TRBD1,NA,TRBJ1-5,TGTGCCGCAACGGGACAGGGTCTTCAGCCCCAGCATTTT,CAATGQGLQPQHF
TRBV19,NA,NA,TRBJ1-2,TGTGCCAGTAGTATACAGAACTATGGCTACACCTTC,CASSIQNYGYTF
TRBV4-1,TRBD2,NA,TRBJ2-7,TGCGCCAGCAGCCTGGGACTAGCGAGACGGATCTCGGGAGAGCAGTACTTC,CASSLGLARRISGEQYF
TRBV11-3,NA,NA,TRBJ2-7,TGTGCCAGCAGCTTAAGGGGCAACTCCTACGAGCAGTACTTC,CASSLRGNSYEQYF
TRBV19,TRBD1,few,TRBJ1-1,TGTGCCAGTAGTATAGAGGGACACAGGGGGGAAGCTTTCTTT,CASSIEGHRGEAFF
TRBV9,NA,NA,TRBJ2-7,TGTGCCAGCAGCCCAGGGTTAGTAATCGAGCAGTACTTC,CASSPGLVIEQYF
TRBV10-2,TRBD2,NA,TRBJ2-1,TGCGCCAGCAAAGTCCGGCTAGCGGGAGGTGAGCAGTTCTTC,CASKVRLAGGEQFF
TRBV19,TRBD1,NA,TRBJ1-1,TGTGCCAGTAAAGTGGCAGGGGGCTTGAACACTGAAGCTTTCTTT,CASKVAGGLNTEAFF
TRBV30,NA,NA,TRBJ2-1,TGTGCCTGGAGTCCTCGGGAAGTAGCGGCCAACAATGAGCAGTTCTTC,CAWSPREVAANNEQFF
TRBV19,TRBD1,NA,TRBJ1-2,TGTGCCAGTAGTTGGACAGGGACTGGCTACACCTTC,CASSWTGTGYTF
TRBV30,NA,NA,TRBJ2-5,TGTGCCCAAACCGGTCGAGGGCAAGAGACCCAGTACTTC,CAQTGRGQETQYF
TRBV18,TRBD1,once,TRBJ1-1,TGTGCCAGCTCACCATTTCCAGATACAGGGGGCAAGGGCACTGAAGCTTTCTTT,CASSPFPDTGGKGTEAFF
TRBV11-2,NA,NA,TRBJ1-1,TGTGCCAGCAGCTCCAGTACAGGTCTCGCTAAAGCTTTCTTT,CASSSSTGLAKAFF
TRBV19,NA,NA,TRBJ1-5,TGTGCCAGTAGTGAGCGGGACACCCACAATCAGCCCCAGCATTTT,CASSERDTHNQPQHF
TRBV7-2,TRBD1,NA,TRBJ1-2,TGTGCCAGCAGCTTAGGTCAGGGGGCAGGATATGGCTACACCTTC,CASSLGQGAGYGYTF
TRBV18,TRBD1,NA,TRBJ1-5,TGTGCCAGCTCACCAACCGGGACAGGGAATCAGCCCCAGCATTTT,CASSPTGTGNQPQHF
TRBV28,NA,NA,TRBJ2-1,TGTGCCAGCACCGTACCTTTCGGGGTTTACAATGAGCAGTTCTTC,CASTVPFGVYNEQFF
TRBV6-1,TRBD1,NA,TRBJ1-3,TGTGCCAGCAGTATGACAGGGGATGGAAACACCATATATTTT,CASSMTGDGNTIYF
TRBV30,TRBD2,NA,TRBJ2-2,TGTGCCTGGAGCCGGGGACTAGCGGGAGGGCCTGTCGGGGAGCTGTTTTTT,CAWSRGLAGGPVGELFF
TRBV10-3,NA,NA,TRBJ2-2,TGTGCCATCAGCCCCGGGACTCCCTCAGGAACCGGGGAGCTGTTTTTT,CAISPGTPSGTGELFF
TRBV5-6,TRBD1,NA,TRBJ2-7,TGTGCCAGCAGCTTATACAGGGGCTACGAGCAGTACTTC,CASSLYRGYEQYF
TRBV18,TRBD1,NA,TRBJ2-1,TGTGCCAGCTCACCAACTGGGACAGGGGATAATGAGCAGTTCTTC,CASSPTGTGDNEQFF
TRBV6-1,NA,once,TRBJ2-5,TGTGCCAGCAGTGAGAGCAGGGGAGAGACCCAGTACTTC,CASSESRGETQYF
TRBV18,NA,NA,TRBJ2-7,TGTGCCAGCTCACCCCGGGATCGGGGAGCCTCCTACGAGCAGTACTTC,CASSPRDRGASYEQYF
TRBV6-5,TRBD2,NA,TRBJ2-7,TGTGCCAGCAGTTTAGGACTAGCGGGGTACGAGCAGTACTTC,CASSLGLAGYEQYF
TRBV27,TRBD2,NA,TRBJ2-1,TGTGCCAGCAGTTATCTGGGGCGGGGGGGATACAATGAGCAGTTCTTC,CASSYLGRGGYNEQFF
TRBV9,NA,NA,TRBJ2-3,TGTGCCAGCAGCGGCCAAAAGGCGGGGAATGGTGATACGCAGTATTTT,CASSGQKAGNGDTQYF
TRBV12-5,TRBD2,NA,TRBJ2-1,TGTGCTAGTGGTTCACTAGCGGGAGGGCCCAATGCCCCGTTCTTC,CASGSLAGGPNAPFF
TRBV28,TRBD1,NA,TRBJ2-3,TGTGCCAGCAGTTTCAGCTCCGGGACAGGGAGGGATACGCAGTATTTT,CASSFSSGTGRDTQYF
TRBV5-1,NA,NA,TRBJ2-7,TGCGCCAGCAGCCAGACAGATTCCTACGAGCAGTACTTC,CASSQTDSYEQYF
TRBV9,NA,NA,TRBJ2-3,TGTGCCAGCAGCGTAGCCCGGGGTTCGGGCACAGATACGCAGTATTTT,CASSVARGSGTDTQYF
TRBV15,TRBD1,NA,TRBJ1-4,TGTGCCTCGGGAACAGGGGGCGGGGAAAAACTGTTTTTT,CASGTGGGEKLFF